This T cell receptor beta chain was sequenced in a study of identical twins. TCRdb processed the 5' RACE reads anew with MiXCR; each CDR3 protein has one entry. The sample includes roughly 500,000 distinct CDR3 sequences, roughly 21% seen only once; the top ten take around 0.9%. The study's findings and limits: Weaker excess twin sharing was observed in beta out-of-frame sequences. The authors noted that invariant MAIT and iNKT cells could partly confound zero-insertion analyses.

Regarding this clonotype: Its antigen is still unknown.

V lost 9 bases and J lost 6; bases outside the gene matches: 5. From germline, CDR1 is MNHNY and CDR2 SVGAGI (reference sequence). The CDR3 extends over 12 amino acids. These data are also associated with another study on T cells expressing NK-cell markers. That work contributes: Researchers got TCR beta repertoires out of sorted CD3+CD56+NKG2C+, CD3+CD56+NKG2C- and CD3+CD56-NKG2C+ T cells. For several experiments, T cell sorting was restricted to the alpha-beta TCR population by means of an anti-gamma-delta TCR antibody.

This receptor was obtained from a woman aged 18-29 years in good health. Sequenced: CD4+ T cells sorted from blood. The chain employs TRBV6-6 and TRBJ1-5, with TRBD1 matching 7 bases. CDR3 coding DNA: TGTGCCAGTAAGGGGGCTAGTCAGCCCCAGCATTTT. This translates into CASKGASQPQHF.